Listed below are T cell receptor beta chains from one sample, sequenced in a study of T cells after yellow fever vaccination. TCRdb re-analysed the 5' RACE reads in MiXCR, keeping a single row per CDR3 protein. The repertoire holds some 120,000 distinct CDR3 sequences, with 7.5% to 9.5% as singletons. The sequencing here drew on CD8+ T cells sorted from PBMCs, taken 45 days after the yellow fever booster vaccination. The receptors were gathered from a man aged 30-40 years who received the YFV17D yellow fever vaccine. Each CDR3 is given with its conserved first and last residue. A D gene is named only where the DNA matches it firmly. Not every row has a clone size; where given, it reads once, few, many or a size class.

d_call: TRBD1; clone_size: many; v_call: TRBV2; j_call: TRBJ2-7; cdr3_nt: TGTGCCAGCAGTGACGTGGGACAGGGGGACGAGCAGTACTTC; cdr3_aa: CASSDVGQGDEQYF
d_call: -; clone_size: -; v_call: TRBV12-3/TRBV12-4; j_call: TRBJ2-5; cdr3_nt: TGTGCCAGCAGTCCGGGACCTAGGCAGACCCAGTACTTC; cdr3_aa: CASSPGPRQTQYF
d_call: TRBD1; clone_size: many; v_call: TRBV29-1; j_call: TRBJ1-1; cdr3_nt: TGCAGCGTAGACACTTCGGGACAGGGACGCACTGAAGCTTTCTTT; cdr3_aa: CSVDTSGQGRTEAFF
d_call: TRBD2; clone_size: -; v_call: TRBV7-9; j_call: TRBJ2-3; cdr3_nt: TGTGCCAGCAGAGCAACCGGGACTACGCTCACAGATACGCAGTATTTT; cdr3_aa: CASRATGTTLTDTQYF
d_call: TRBD1; clone_size: many; v_call: TRBV7-9; j_call: TRBJ1-1; cdr3_nt: TGTGCCAGCAGCTTAAACCGAGGGGGCCCCACTGAAGCTTTCTTT; cdr3_aa: CASSLNRGGPTEAFF
d_call: TRBD1; clone_size: many; v_call: TRBV6-6; j_call: TRBJ2-7; cdr3_nt: TGTGCCAGCACCGGGACAGGGATCCACGAGCAGTACTTC; cdr3_aa: CASTGTGIHEQYF
d_call: TRBD2; clone_size: many; v_call: TRBV20-1; j_call: TRBJ2-2; cdr3_nt: TGCAGTGCTAGAGATCCAGCGGGAGTCGTCGGGGAGCTGTTTTTT; cdr3_aa: CSARDPAGVVGELFF
d_call: -; clone_size: many; v_call: TRBV7-2; j_call: TRBJ2-5; cdr3_nt: TGTGCCAGCAGCAGACCGACAGGCCAAGAGACCCAGTACTTC; cdr3_aa: CASSRPTGQETQYF
d_call: TRBD2; clone_size: many; v_call: TRBV29-1; j_call: TRBJ2-7; cdr3_nt: TGCAGCGTTGTTGATTACGTGGGACTAGCGGGAGACGAGCAGTACTTC; cdr3_aa: CSVVDYVGLAGDEQYF
d_call: -; clone_size: -; v_call: TRBV9; j_call: TRBJ2-7; cdr3_nt: TGTGCCAGCAGCGTTGATATTCTATCGGGCTCCTACGAGCAGTACTTC; cdr3_aa: CASSVDILSGSYEQYF
d_call: -; clone_size: -; v_call: TRBV21-1; j_call: TRBJ1-5; cdr3_nt: TGTGCCAGCAGCACGAGCAAAAGAAGAGATGGAAATCAGCCCCAGCATTTT; cdr3_aa: CASSTSKRRDGNQPQHF
d_call: -; clone_size: many; v_call: TRBV9; j_call: TRBJ1-1; cdr3_nt: TGTGCCAGCAGCCCCTATAGTCCCAACACTGAAGCTTTCTTT; cdr3_aa: CASSPYSPNTEAFF
d_call: TRBD1; clone_size: -; v_call: TRBV2; j_call: TRBJ2-1; cdr3_nt: TGTGCCAGCAGTGGAGGGACAGGTCCCTACAATGAGCAGTTCTTC; cdr3_aa: CASSGGTGPYNEQFF
d_call: -; clone_size: many; v_call: TRBV12-3/TRBV12-4; j_call: TRBJ2-5; cdr3_nt: TGTGCCAGCAGCCTCGGGACCGTCCCGGAGACCCAGTACTTC; cdr3_aa: CASSLGTVPETQYF
d_call: -; clone_size: few; v_call: TRBV30; j_call: TRBJ2-1; cdr3_nt: TGTGCCTGGAGGGGGTGGGGTGAGCAGTTCTTC; cdr3_aa: CAWRGWGEQFF
d_call: TRBD1; clone_size: few; v_call: TRBV7-8; j_call: TRBJ2-7; cdr3_nt: TGTGCCAGCAGCTCTCTGGCACAGGGGGTCTACGAGCAGTACTTC; cdr3_aa: CASSSLAQGVYEQYF
d_call: -; clone_size: many; v_call: TRBV20-1; j_call: TRBJ2-1; cdr3_nt: TGCAGTGCTCGCGGACTAAATGAGCAGTTCTTC; cdr3_aa: CSARGLNEQFF
d_call: TRBD2; clone_size: -; v_call: TRBV5-4; j_call: TRBJ2-1; cdr3_nt: TGTGCCAGCATGGGAGGGAATGAGCAGTTCTTC; cdr3_aa: CASMGGNEQFF
d_call: -; clone_size: many; v_call: TRBV6-5; j_call: TRBJ1-5; cdr3_nt: TGTGCCAGCCTAGGGGGGAATCAGCCCCAGCATTTT; cdr3_aa: CASLGGNQPQHF
d_call: -; clone_size: many; v_call: TRBV7-6; j_call: TRBJ2-5; cdr3_nt: TGTGCCAGCAGCTTAGTGACGGGGGAAGAGACCCAGTACTTC; cdr3_aa: CASSLVTGEETQYF
d_call: -; clone_size: many; v_call: TRBV12-3/TRBV12-4; j_call: TRBJ2-5; cdr3_nt: TGTGCCAGCAGTTCAGCGGGCGGTCTGGCAGAGACCCAGTACTTC; cdr3_aa: CASSSAGGLAETQYF
d_call: -; clone_size: few; v_call: TRBV20-1; j_call: TRBJ2-7; cdr3_nt: TGCAGTGCTCCCCGGGTTGGCGAGCAGTACTTC; cdr3_aa: CSAPRVGEQYF
d_call: -; clone_size: many; v_call: TRBV28; j_call: TRBJ2-1; cdr3_nt: TGTGCCAGCAGCCTTAGCGGAAATTACAATGAGCAGTTCTTC; cdr3_aa: CASSLSGNYNEQFF
d_call: TRBD2; clone_size: -; v_call: TRBV12-3/TRBV12-4; j_call: TRBJ2-5; cdr3_nt: TGTGCCAGCAGCCTCCGGACTAGCCCAGGGAGGGACGAGACCCAGTACTTC; cdr3_aa: CASSLRTSPGRDETQYF
d_call: -; clone_size: -; v_call: TRBV7-6; j_call: TRBJ1-2; cdr3_nt: TGTGCCAGCAGCCCGGCTGGGTTTCGCCATGGCTACACCTTC; cdr3_aa: CASSPAGFRHGYTF
d_call: -; clone_size: many; v_call: TRBV4-3; j_call: TRBJ2-1; cdr3_nt: TGCGCCAGCAGCCAAGAATTAGCGGATGAGCAGTTCTTC; cdr3_aa: CASSQELADEQFF
d_call: TRBD2; clone_size: many; v_call: TRBV9; j_call: TRBJ2-1; cdr3_nt: TGTGCCAGCAGCGTAGGGAGCGGGGCTGGGGACAATGAGCAGTTCTTC; cdr3_aa: CASSVGSGAGDNEQFF
d_call: TRBD2; clone_size: -; v_call: TRBV7-2; j_call: TRBJ2-3; cdr3_nt: TGTGCCAGCAGCACCGGGACTAGCGGGTCAGATACGCAGTATTTT; cdr3_aa: CASSTGTSGSDTQYF
d_call: -; clone_size: -; v_call: TRBV5-4; j_call: TRBJ2-7; cdr3_nt: TGTGCCAGCAGCTTATACGGGAACGAGCAGTACTTC; cdr3_aa: CASSLYGNEQYF
d_call: -; clone_size: -; v_call: TRBV7-2; j_call: TRBJ2-7; cdr3_nt: TGTGCCAGCAGCTTCGATCGTGCCCCCTACGAGCAGTACTTC; cdr3_aa: CASSFDRAPYEQYF
d_call: TRBD1; clone_size: -; v_call: TRBV29-1; j_call: TRBJ2-7; cdr3_nt: TGCAGCGTCAACCCGGGAACAGGGGGCTATGAGCAGTACTTC; cdr3_aa: CSVNPGTGGYEQYF
d_call: TRBD2; clone_size: many; v_call: TRBV27; j_call: TRBJ2-1; cdr3_nt: TGTGCCAGCACCTCTCCGGGAGGGGTGGCGGACAATGAGCAGTTCTTC; cdr3_aa: CASTSPGGVADNEQFF
d_call: -; clone_size: -; v_call: TRBV29-1; j_call: TRBJ1-4; cdr3_nt: TGCAGCGTTGATGTCAGCCGAGAGGAAAAACTGTTTTTT; cdr3_aa: CSVDVSREEKLFF
d_call: -; clone_size: many; v_call: TRBV29-1; j_call: TRBJ2-3; cdr3_nt: TGCAGCGTTGAATTAATTACAGATACGCAGTATTTT; cdr3_aa: CSVELITDTQYF
d_call: TRBD1; clone_size: many; v_call: TRBV6-2/TRBV6-3; j_call: TRBJ2-5; cdr3_nt: TGTGCCAGCAGTTACACTCTCTCCGGGACAGAAAAGGAGACCCAGTACTTC; cdr3_aa: CASSYTLSGTEKETQYF
d_call: -; clone_size: many; v_call: TRBV6-5; j_call: TRBJ2-7; cdr3_nt: TGTGCCAGCAGTTACTTACTCGATCCCAGGAGCTACGAGCAGTACTTC; cdr3_aa: CASSYLLDPRSYEQYF
d_call: -; clone_size: -; v_call: TRBV7-6; j_call: TRBJ2-7; cdr3_nt: TGTGCCAGCAGCTCTTCAGCGGGTCACTCCTACGAGCAGTACTTC; cdr3_aa: CASSSSAGHSYEQYF
d_call: -; clone_size: many; v_call: TRBV7-9; j_call: TRBJ2-1; cdr3_nt: TGTGCCAGCAGCTCTAGCTCCTCCTACAATGAGCAGTTCTTC; cdr3_aa: CASSSSSSYNEQFF
d_call: -; clone_size: many; v_call: TRBV4-3; j_call: TRBJ2-7; cdr3_nt: TGCGCCAGCTCCCCGGCTGAGGGAGGCTACGAGCAGTACTTC; cdr3_aa: CASSPAEGGYEQYF
d_call: TRBD1; clone_size: -; v_call: TRBV27; j_call: TRBJ2-2; cdr3_nt: TGTGCCAGCAGTTTAGTTGGTCAGGGACAGGGGGGCACCGGGGAGCTGTTTTTT; cdr3_aa: CASSLVGQGQGGTGELFF
d_call: -; clone_size: many; v_call: TRBV29-1; j_call: TRBJ2-7; cdr3_nt: TGCAGCGCAATGTCGACAACCTACGAGCAGTACTTC; cdr3_aa: CSAMSTTYEQYF
d_call: -; clone_size: many; v_call: TRBV5-6; j_call: TRBJ1-5; cdr3_nt: TGTGCCAGCAGCTTTCAACGGGACCCAGTCAATCAGCCCCAGCATTTT; cdr3_aa: CASSFQRDPVNQPQHF
d_call: TRBD2; clone_size: many; v_call: TRBV20-1; j_call: TRBJ2-3; cdr3_nt: TGCAGTGCTTCTGATAGACCGGGACTAGCGGAGGCAGATACGCAGTATTTT; cdr3_aa: CSASDRPGLAEADTQYF
d_call: -; clone_size: many; v_call: TRBV27; j_call: TRBJ2-7; cdr3_nt: TGTGCCAGCAGCGACAGGAGTACCTACGAGCAGTACTTC; cdr3_aa: CASSDRSTYEQYF
d_call: -; clone_size: few; v_call: TRBV9; j_call: TRBJ1-6; cdr3_nt: TGTGCCAGCAGCGTAGAGTCCAGCTCCTATAATTCACCCCTCCACTTT; cdr3_aa: CASSVESSSYNSPLHF
d_call: -; clone_size: -; v_call: TRBV28; j_call: TRBJ2-1; cdr3_nt: TGTGCCAGCAGTCCATTAATCAGGCTGGGTGAGCAGTTCTTC; cdr3_aa: CASSPLIRLGEQFF
d_call: TRBD2; clone_size: -; v_call: TRBV5-1; j_call: TRBJ2-7; cdr3_nt: TGCGCCAGCCGGACTAGCGGGGGAGAGCAGTACTTC; cdr3_aa: CASRTSGGEQYF
d_call: -; clone_size: many; v_call: TRBV27; j_call: TRBJ2-1; cdr3_nt: TGTGCCAGCAGTTTACTCGGGACATACTCCTACAATGAGCAGTTCTTC; cdr3_aa: CASSLLGTYSYNEQFF
d_call: -; clone_size: many; v_call: TRBV12-3/TRBV12-4; j_call: TRBJ2-1; cdr3_nt: TGTGCCAGCAGTCCCGGCCTAGCGCCGGTCAATGAGCAGTTCTTC; cdr3_aa: CASSPGLAPVNEQFF
d_call: -; clone_size: many; v_call: TRBV27; j_call: TRBJ1-4; cdr3_nt: TGTGCCAGCCTCGGCGGGGCTAATGAAAAACTGTTTTTT; cdr3_aa: CASLGGANEKLFF
d_call: -; clone_size: many; v_call: TRBV6-5; j_call: TRBJ1-6; cdr3_nt: TGTGCCAGCAGTTACTCGAGCAATTCACCCCTCCACTTT; cdr3_aa: CASSYSSNSPLHF